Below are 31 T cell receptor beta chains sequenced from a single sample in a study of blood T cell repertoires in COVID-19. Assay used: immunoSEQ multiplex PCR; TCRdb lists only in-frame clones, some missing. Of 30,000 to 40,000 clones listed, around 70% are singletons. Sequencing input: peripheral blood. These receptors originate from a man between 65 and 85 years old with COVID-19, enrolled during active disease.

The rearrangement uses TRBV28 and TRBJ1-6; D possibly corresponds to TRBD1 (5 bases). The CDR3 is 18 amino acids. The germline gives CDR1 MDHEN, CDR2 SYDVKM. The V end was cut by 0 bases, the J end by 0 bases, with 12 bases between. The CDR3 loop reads CASSLWGGVSSYNSPLHF. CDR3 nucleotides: TGTGCCAGCAGTTTATGGGGGGGGGTCAGCTCCTATAATTCACCCCTCCACTTT.

The DNA of the CDR3 is TGTGCCAGCAGCCACGAACAGGGTTCACCCCTCCACTTT. Amino acids: CASSHEQGSPLHF. This sequence joins TRBV6-6 and TRBJ1-6, with a tentative D call TRBD1 (6 bases). From germline, CDR1 is MNHNY and CDR2 SVGAGI (reference sequence). Trimming took off 6 bases at V and 9 bases at J, with 12 bases between the two ends. The CDR3 covers 13 residues.

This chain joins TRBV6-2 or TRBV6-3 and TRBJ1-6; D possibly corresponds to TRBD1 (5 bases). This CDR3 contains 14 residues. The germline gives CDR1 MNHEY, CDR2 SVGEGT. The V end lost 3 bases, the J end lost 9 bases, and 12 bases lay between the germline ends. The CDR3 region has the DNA TGTGCCAGCAGTTATAAGGGGATAGGTTCACCCCTCCACTTT. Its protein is CASSYKGIGSPLHF.

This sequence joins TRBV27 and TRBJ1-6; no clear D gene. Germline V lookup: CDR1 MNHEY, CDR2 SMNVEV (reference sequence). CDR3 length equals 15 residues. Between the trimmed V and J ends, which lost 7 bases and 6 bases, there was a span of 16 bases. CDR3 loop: CASTDGYGANSPLHF. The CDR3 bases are TGTGCCAGCACGGATGGGTACGGAGCTAATTCACCCCTCCACTTT.

Written as DNA, the CDR3 is TGTGCCTGGAGTGGGGGCGCGAACAATCAGCCCCAGCATTTT. This codes for CAWSGGANNQPQHF. The chain employs TRBV30 and TRBJ1-5; D may be TRBD1 (5 bases). Trimming removed 1 base at V and 3 bases at J, with 10 bases between. The CDR3 runs to 14 residues. Looked up from germline, CDR1 is GTSNPN and CDR2 is SVGIG (reference sequence).

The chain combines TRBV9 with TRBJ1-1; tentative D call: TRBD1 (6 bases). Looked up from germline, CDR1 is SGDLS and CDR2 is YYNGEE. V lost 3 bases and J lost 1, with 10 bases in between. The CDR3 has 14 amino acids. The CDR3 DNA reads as TGTGCCAGCAGCGCCCCAGGGGCGAACACTGAAGCTTTCTTT. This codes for CASSAPGANTEAFF.

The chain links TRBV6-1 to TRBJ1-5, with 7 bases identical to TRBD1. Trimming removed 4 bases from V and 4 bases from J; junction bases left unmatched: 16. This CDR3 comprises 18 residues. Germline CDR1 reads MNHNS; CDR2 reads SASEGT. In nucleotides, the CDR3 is TGTGCCAGCAGTGGGGCCAGGGGGAAGTTAAGGCCAAATCAGCCCCAGCATTTT. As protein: CASSGARGKLRPNQPQHF.

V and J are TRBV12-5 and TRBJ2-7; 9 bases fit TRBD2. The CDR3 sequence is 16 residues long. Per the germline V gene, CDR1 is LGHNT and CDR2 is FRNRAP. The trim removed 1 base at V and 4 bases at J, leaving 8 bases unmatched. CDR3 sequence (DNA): TGTGCTAGTGGTTTGGCGGCTAGCGGGGAGGCTTACGAGCAGTACTTC. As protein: CASGLAASGEAYEQYF.

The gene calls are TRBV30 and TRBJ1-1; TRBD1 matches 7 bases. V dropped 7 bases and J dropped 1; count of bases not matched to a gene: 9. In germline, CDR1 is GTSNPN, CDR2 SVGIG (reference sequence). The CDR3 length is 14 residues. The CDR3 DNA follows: TGTGCCTCTTCTCCCGGGACAGCGAACACTGAAGCTTTCTTT. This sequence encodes CASSPGTANTEAFF. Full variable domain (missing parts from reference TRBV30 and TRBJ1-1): SQTIHQWPATLVQPVGSPLSLECTVEGTSNPNLYWYRQAAGRGLQLLFYSVGIGQISSEVPQNLSASRPQDRQFILSSKKLLLSDSGFYLCASSPGTANTEAFFGQGTRLTVV.

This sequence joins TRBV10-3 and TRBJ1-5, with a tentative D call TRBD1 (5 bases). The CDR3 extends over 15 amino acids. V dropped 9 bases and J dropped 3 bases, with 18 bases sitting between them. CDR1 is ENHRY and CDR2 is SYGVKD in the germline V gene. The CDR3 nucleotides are TGTGCCATAGGGGATGGGCGGCAGGTCAATCAGCCCCAGCATTTT. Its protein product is CAIGDGRQVNQPQHF.

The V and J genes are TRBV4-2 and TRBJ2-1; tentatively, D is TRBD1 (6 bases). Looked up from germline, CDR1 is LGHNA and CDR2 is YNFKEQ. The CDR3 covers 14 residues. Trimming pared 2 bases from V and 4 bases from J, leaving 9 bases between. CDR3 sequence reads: CASSQRDTYNEQFF. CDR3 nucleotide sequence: TGTGCCAGCAGCCAAAGGGACACTTACAATGAGCAGTTCTTC.

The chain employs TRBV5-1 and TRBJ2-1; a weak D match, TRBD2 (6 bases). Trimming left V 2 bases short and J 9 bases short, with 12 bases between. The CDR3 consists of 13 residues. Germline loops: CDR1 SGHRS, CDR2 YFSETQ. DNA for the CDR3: TGCGCCAGCAGCTTAGAAGGAGCGGGTGAGCAGTTCTTC. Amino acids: CASSLEGAGEQFF.

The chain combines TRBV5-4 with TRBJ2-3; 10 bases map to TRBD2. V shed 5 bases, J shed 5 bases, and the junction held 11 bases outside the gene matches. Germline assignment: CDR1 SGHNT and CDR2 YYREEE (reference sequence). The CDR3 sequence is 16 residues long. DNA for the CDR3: TGTGCCAGCAGTCTTGGGCTAGCGGGAGCGAGAGATACGCAGTATTTT. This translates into CASSLGLAGARDTQYF.

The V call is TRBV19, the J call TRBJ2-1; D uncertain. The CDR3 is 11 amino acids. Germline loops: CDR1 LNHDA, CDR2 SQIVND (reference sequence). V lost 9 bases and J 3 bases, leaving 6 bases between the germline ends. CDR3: CASNNYNEQFF. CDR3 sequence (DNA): TGTGCCAGCAACAACTACAATGAGCAGTTCTTC.

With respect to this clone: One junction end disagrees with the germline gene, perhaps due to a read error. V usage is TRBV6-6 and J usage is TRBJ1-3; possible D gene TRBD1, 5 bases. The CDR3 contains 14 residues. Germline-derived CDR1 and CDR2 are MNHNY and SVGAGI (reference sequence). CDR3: CASVKLGGGSTIYF. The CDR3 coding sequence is TGTGCCAGCGTAAAGCTGGGGGGAGGAAGCACCATATATTTT.

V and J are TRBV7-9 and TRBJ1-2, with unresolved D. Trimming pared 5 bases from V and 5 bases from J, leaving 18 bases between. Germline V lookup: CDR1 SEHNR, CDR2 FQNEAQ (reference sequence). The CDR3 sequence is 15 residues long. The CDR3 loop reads CASSVDSVVTYGYTF. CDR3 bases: TGTGCCAGCAGCGTGGACTCGGTTGTGACGTATGGCTACACCTTC.

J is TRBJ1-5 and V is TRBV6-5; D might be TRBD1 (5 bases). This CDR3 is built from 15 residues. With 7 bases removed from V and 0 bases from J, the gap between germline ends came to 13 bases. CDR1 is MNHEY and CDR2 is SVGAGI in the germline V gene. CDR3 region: CASTNGGYSNQPQHF. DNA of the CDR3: TGTGCCAGCACCAACGGGGGATATAGCAATCAGCCCCAGCATTTT.

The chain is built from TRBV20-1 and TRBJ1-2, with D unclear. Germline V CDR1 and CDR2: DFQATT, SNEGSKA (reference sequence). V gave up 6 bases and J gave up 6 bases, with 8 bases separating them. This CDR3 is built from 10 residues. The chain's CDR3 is CSAPLDGYTF. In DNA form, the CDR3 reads TGCAGTGCCCCCCTAGATGGCTACACCTTC.

DNA of the CDR3: TGTGCCAGCAGTATCAGGGGCGACAATCAGCCCCAGCATTTT. The encoded protein is CASSIRGDNQPQHF. The chain recombines TRBV6-2 or TRBV6-3 with TRBJ1-5; D is possibly TRBD1 (6 bases). Deletions cut 5 bases from V and 3 bases from J, with 11 bases between. This CDR3 comprises 14 residues. CDR1 MNHEY and CDR2 SVGEGT come from the germline V gene.

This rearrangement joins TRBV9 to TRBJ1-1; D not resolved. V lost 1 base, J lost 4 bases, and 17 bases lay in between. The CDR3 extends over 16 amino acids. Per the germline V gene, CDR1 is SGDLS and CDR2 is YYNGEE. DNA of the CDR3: TGTGCCAGCAGCGTATTGCGGGTAGGGAAAGGCACTGAAGCTTTCTTT. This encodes CASSVLRVGKGTEAFF.

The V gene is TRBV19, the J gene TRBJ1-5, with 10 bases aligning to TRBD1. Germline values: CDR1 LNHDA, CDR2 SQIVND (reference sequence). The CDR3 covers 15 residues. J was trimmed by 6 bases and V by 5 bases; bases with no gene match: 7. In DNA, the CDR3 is TGTGCCAGTAGTCTCGCCGGGACAGGGGTTCAGCCCCAGCATTTT. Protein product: CASSLAGTGVQPQHF. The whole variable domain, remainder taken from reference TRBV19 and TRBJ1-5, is DGGITQSPKYLFRKEGQNVTLSCEQNLNHDAMYWYRQDPGQGLRLIYYSQIVNDFQKGDIAEGYSVSREKKESFPLTVTSAQKNPTAFYLCASSLAGTGVQPQHFGDGTRLSIL.

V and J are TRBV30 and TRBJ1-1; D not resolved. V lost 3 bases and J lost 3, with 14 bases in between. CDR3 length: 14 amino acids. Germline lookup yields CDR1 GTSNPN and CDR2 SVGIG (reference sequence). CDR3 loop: CAWSPGFGYTEAFF. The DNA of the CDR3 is TGTGCCTGGAGCCCCGGGTTCGGCTACACTGAAGCTTTCTTT. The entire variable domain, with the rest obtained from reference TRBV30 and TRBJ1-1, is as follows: SQTIHQWPATLVQPVGSPLSLECTVEGTSNPNLYWYRQAAGRGLQLLFYSVGIGQISSEVPQNLSASRPQDRQFILSSKKLLLSDSGFYLCAWSPGFGYTEAFFGQGTRLTVV.

Here the CDR3 reads CASNHDRAHSPLHF. CDR3 sequence (DNA): TGTGCCAGCAACCACGACAGGGCGCATTCACCCCTCCACTTT. This chain connects TRBV6-4 to TRBJ1-6, with 7 bases that match TRBD1. This CDR3 has 14 amino acids. Germline-derived CDR1 and CDR2 are MRHNA and SNTAGT. V gave up 7 bases and J gave up 8 bases; unmatched junction bases: 8.

CDR3 in amino acids: CASSVAWDRKETQYF. The CDR3 DNA reads TGTGCCAGCAGCGTAGCTTGGGACAGGAAAGAGACCCAGTACTTC. V usage is TRBV9 and J usage is TRBJ2-5; 8 positions agree with TRBD1. After removal of 0 bases from V and 3 bases from J, the junction contained 4 bases not matched to a gene. CDR3 length: 15 residues. Germline-derived CDR1 and CDR2 are SGDLS and YYNGEE.

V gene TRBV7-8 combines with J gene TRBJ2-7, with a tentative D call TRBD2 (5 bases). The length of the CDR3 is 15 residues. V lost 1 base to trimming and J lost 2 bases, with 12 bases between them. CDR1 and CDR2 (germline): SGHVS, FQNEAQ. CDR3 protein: CASSLDPGITYEQYF. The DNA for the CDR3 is TGTGCCAGCAGCTTAGACCCCGGGATAACCTACGAGCAGTACTTC.

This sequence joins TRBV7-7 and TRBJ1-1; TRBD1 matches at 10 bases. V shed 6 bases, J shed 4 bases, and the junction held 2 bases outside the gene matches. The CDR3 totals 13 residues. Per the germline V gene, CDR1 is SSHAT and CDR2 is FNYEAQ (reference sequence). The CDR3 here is CASSRDRGTEAFF. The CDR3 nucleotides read TGTGCCAGCAGTAGGGACAGGGGCACTGAAGCTTTCTTT.

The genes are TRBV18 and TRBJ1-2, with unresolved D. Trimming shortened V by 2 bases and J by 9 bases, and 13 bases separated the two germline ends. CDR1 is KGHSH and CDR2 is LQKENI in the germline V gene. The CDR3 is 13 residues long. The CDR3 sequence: CASSPIGQVSYTF. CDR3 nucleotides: TGTGCCAGCTCACCAATCGGCCAGGTTAGCTACACCTTC.

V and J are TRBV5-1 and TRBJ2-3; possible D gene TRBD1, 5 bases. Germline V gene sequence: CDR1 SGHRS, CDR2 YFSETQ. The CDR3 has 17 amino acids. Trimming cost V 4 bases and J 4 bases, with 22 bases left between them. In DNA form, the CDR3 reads TGCGCCAGCAGCAAGGGGCCCCAATCCACGCCCCCAGATACGCAGTATTTT. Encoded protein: CASSKGPQSTPPDTQYF.

CDR3 region: CATSSSRGRAELFF. The CDR3 DNA sequence: TGTGCCACCAGCTCCTCGCGGGGGAGGGCGGAGCTGTTTTTT. The chain links TRBV15 to TRBJ2-2; 7 bases line up with TRBD2. Per the germline V gene, CDR1 is LNHNV and CDR2 is YYDKDF (reference sequence). The ends lost 5 bases at V and 10 bases at J; junction bases unmatched: 10. The CDR3 totals 14 residues.

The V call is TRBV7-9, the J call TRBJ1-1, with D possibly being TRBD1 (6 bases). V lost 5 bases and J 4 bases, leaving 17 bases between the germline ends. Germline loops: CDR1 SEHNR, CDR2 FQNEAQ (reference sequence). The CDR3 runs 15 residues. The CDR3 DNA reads TGTGCCAGCAGCCCCATAGGGGGACATTCCACTGAAGCTTTCTTT. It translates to CASSPIGGHSTEAFF. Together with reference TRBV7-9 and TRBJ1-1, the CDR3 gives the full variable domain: DTGVSQNPRHKITKRGQNVTFRCDPISEHNRLYWYRQTLGQGPEFLTYFQNEAQLEKSRLLSDRFSAERPKGSFSTLEIQRTEQGDSAMYLCASSPIGGHSTEAFFGQGTRLTVV.

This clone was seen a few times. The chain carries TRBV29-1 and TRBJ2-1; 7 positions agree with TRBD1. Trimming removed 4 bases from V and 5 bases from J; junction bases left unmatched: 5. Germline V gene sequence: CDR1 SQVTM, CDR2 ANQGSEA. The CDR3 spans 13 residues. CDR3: CSVAWDRHNEQFF. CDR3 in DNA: TGCAGCGTTGCCTGGGACAGACACAATGAGCAGTTCTTC.